The 32 T cell receptor beta chains reported below all come from one sample, sequenced in a study of tumor-infiltrating lymphocytes in primary liver carcinoma. Reverse transcription of 500 to 650 ng total RNA with a constant-region primer produced TCR beta cDNA. Generation of the TCR beta libraries relied on three nested multiplex PCR rounds using slightly modified ARM-PCR. TRBV1-TRBV30 forward and Cbeta reverse primers drove the first two roughly 9-cycle rounds. MiXCR, run by TCRdb on the multiplex PCR reads, gives a single entry per CDR3 protein. Of tens of thousands of distinct CDR3 sequences listed, around 72% were seen once; the top ten hold about 18%. Co-extraction yielded RNA and DNA from about 20-30 mg of unsorted bulk tissue. Sequences were obtained from liver tumor tissue from sampling region 2. Indicated subset: tumor region T2, inferior pole. These receptors were obtained from a man aged 40-49 years with primary liver carcinoma and hepatitis B virus infection.

As for this clonotype: Relative to the germline gene, one junction end is altered; a read error may explain this. This chain links TRBV5-4 with TRBJ2-1; 7 nucleotides line up with TRBD2. Per the germline V gene, CDR1 is SGHNT and CDR2 is YYREEE (reference sequence). The CDR3 covers 15 residues. CDR3 residues: CASGLGSSGIYELFF. In DNA form, the CDR3 reads TGTGCCAGCGGCTTGGGATCTAGCGGTATCTATGAGCTGTTCTTC.

V usage is TRBV7-9 and J usage is TRBJ2-3; possibly TRBD2 for D (5 bases). CDR1 and CDR2 from the germline V gene are SEHNR and FQNEAQ (reference sequence). The length of the CDR3 is 15 residues. Trimming stripped 2 bases from V and 12 bases from J, with 21 bases between. The CDR3 sequence is CASSLLAGSGETQYF. CDR3 in DNA: TGTGCCAGCAGCTTACTAGCCGGGTCTGGGGAAACACAGTATTTT.

This clonotype has a handful of counts. One junction end disagrees with the germline gene, perhaps due to a read error. This chain links TRBV29-1 with TRBJ2-1; the D gene is possibly TRBD2 (5 bases). CDR3 length: 14 amino acids. Germline CDR1 is SQVTM and CDR2 is ANQGSEA. This CDR3 reads CSVGTRGSYDEQFF. The CDR3 DNA is TGCAGTGTCGGTACTAGAGGTTCCTACGATGAGCAGTTCTTC.

This clonotype was detected only a few times. It may be a read error: a sequence one base away is much more abundant. The rearrangement joins TRBV28 to TRBJ2-1; unclear D gene. This CDR3 has 11 residues. Germline V gene lookup returns CDR1 MDHEN and CDR2 SYDVKM. The CDR3 spells CASSPGKERFF. The CDR3 DNA is TGTGCCAGCAGTCCTGGCAAGGAGCGGTTCTTC. The full variable domain, its missing parts supplied by reference TRBV28 and TRBJ2-1, is DVKVTQSSRYLVKRTGEKVFLECVQDMDHENMFWYRQDPGLGLRLIYFSYDVKMKEKGDIPEGYSVSREKKERFSLILESASTNQTSMYLCASSPGKERFFGPGTRLTVL.

In this sample, this clonotype turned up once. An end of the junction does not agree with germline; a read error may underlie this. The chain employs TRBV6-5 and TRBJ2-7; the D gene is possibly TRBD1 (6 bases). The CDR3 is made up of 14 amino acids. Germline V gene lookup returns CDR1 MNHEY and CDR2 SVGAGI. This chain's CDR3 is CAGSAAGDEYEQYF. The CDR3 bases are TGTGCCGGCAGCGCGGCAGGGGACGAGTACGAGCAGTACTTC.

As for this clonotype: The missing conserved phenylalanine or tryptophan at the end of this CDR3 makes a read error likely. No DNA is shown, since the ends of the CDR3 on it are uncertain; the CDR3 is the one TCRdb lists. This rearrangement joins TRBV11-2 to TRBJ1-1. 15 amino acids form the CDR3, both terminal residues included. The V gene's germline CDR1 is SGHAT and CDR2 FQNNGV. The chain's CDR3 is CASSGNRKVNTEALL.

Concerning this clonotype: A junction end diverges from the germline sequence, so it may reflect a read error. The V and J genes are TRBV5-4 and TRBJ2-7; TRBD2 matches at 7 bases. The CDR3 runs 15 residues. Germline V gives CDR1 SGHNT, CDR2 YYREEE (reference sequence). This CDR3 reads CASSLKSACGSRQYF. In DNA, the CDR3 is TGTGCCAGTAGCTTGAAATCGGCTTGCGGGAGCAGGCAGTACTTC.

Only a few counts were recorded for this clonotype. Germline and junction disagree at one end, which may indicate a read error. The chain employs TRBV29-1 and TRBJ2-7; TRBD2 might be the D (7 bases). The CDR3 contains 14 residues. Germline CDR1 and CDR2: SQVTM and ANQGSEA. The CDR3 DNA reads as TGTAGCGTTGTGATAGGGGGGAGGGTGATCAAGCAGTACTTC. Translation: CSVVIGGRVIKQYF.

The chain uses TRBV5-1 and TRBJ2-3; 9 bases match TRBD2. Trimming at V came to 4 bases and at J to 4 bases, leaving 4 bases not matched to a gene. The CDR3 consists of 14 residues. Germline values: CDR1 SGHRS, CDR2 YFSETQ. The CDR3, as DNA: TGCGCCAGCAGCATACTAGCGGGCCCAGATACGCAGTATTTT. It codes for CASSILAGPDTQYF.

The chain uses TRBV7-8 and TRBJ2-7; unclear D gene. Per the germline V gene, CDR1 is SGHVS and CDR2 is FQNEAQ. There are 16 residues in the CDR3. V dropped 2 bases and J dropped 9 bases, with 23 bases sitting between them. Here the CDR3 reads CASSLSSLQGKGVQYF. The CDR3 DNA sequence: TGTGCCAGCAGCTTATCGTCCCTCCAAGGGAAGGGCGTGCAGTACTTC. The variable domain in full, with the rest retrieved from reference TRBV7-8 and TRBJ2-7, is GAGVSQSPRYKVAKRGQDVALRCDPISGHVSLFWYQQALGQGPEFLTYFQNEAQLDKSGLPSDRFFAERPEGSVSTLKIQRTQQEDSAVYLCASSLSSLQGKGVQYFGPGTRLTVT.

This clonotype showed up many times. This sequence joins TRBV5-1 and TRBJ1-1; perhaps TRBD1 as D (6 bases). This CDR3 region has 15 residues. The germline V gene encodes CDR1 SGHRS and CDR2 YFSETQ. The V end lost 3 bases, the J end lost 1 base, and 13 bases lay between the germline ends. The CDR3 region has the DNA TGCGCCAGCAGCTCCAGGGGACGTCAGAACACTGAAGCTTTCTTT. Amino acids: CASSSRGRQNTEAFF.

Concerning this clonotype: Germline is not matched at one junction end, which may reflect a read error. The chain employs TRBV7-3 and TRBJ2-2; weak D call: TRBD2 (5 bases). The CDR3 spans 17 residues. The V gene's germline CDR1 is SGHTA and CDR2 FQGTGA. The CDR3 nucleotides read TGTGCCATCAGCTTAGTAGCGAGAGTCTCGAACACCGGGGAGCTGTTTTTT. Encoded protein: CAISLVARVSNTGELFF.

As regards this clonotype: Germline is not matched at one junction end, which may reflect a read error. The chain combines TRBV4-3 with TRBJ2-3; D unclear. The CDR3 is 14 residues long. CDR1 and CDR2 (germline): LGHNA, YSLEER. The CDR3 here is CASSQDHLTDTQYF. CDR3 in DNA: TGCGCCAGCAGCCAAGATCACCTCACAGATACGCAATATTTT.

About this clonotype: A read error may account for a junction end that differs from germline. The genes are TRBV11-1 and TRBJ1-6; TRBD1 is a possible D gene (5 bases). This CDR3 has 13 residues. The V gene's germline CDR1 is SGHAT and CDR2 FQDESV (reference sequence). CDR3 sequence (DNA): TGTGCCGGCAGCCGGACACTGTTTTCACCCCTCCATTTT. It specifies CAGSRTLFSPLHF.

This chain connects TRBV11-2 to TRBJ2-1, with TRBD2 matching over 9 bases. Trimming cost V 7 bases and J 6 bases; bases outside gene matches: 13. The germline CDR1 and CDR2 sequences are SGHAT and FQNNGV. The CDR3 is made up of 16 amino acids. Written as DNA, the CDR3 is TGTGCCAGCATCCCACCCCGGACTAGCGCCTGCAATGAGCAGTTCTTC. It is translated as CASIPPRTSACNEQFF.

V gene TRBV12-3 or TRBV12-4 combines with J gene TRBJ2-7, with no clear D. Trimming took off 6 bases at V and 5 bases at J, with 8 bases between the two ends. The CDR3 contains 11 residues. In DNA, the CDR3 is TGTGCCAGCAGCTCAAACAACGAGCAGTACTTC. Protein: CASSSNNEQYF.

This clonotype was seen a handful of times. A read error is possible here, since a much larger clone lies one base away. This sequence joins TRBV28 and TRBJ2-1, with D possibly being TRBD1 (5 bases). CDR1 is MDHEN and CDR2 is SYDVKM in the germline V gene. The CDR3 runs to 15 residues. DNA of the CDR3: TGTGCCAGCAGCCCCGCGGACACCTCCTACAGTGAGCAGTTCTTC. Encoded protein: CASSPADTSYSEQFF.

This clonotype was picked up a small number of times. The chain joins TRBV4-2 to TRBJ2-3; D assignment may be TRBD1 or TRBD2 (6 bases each). The germline V gene encodes CDR1 LGHNA and CDR2 YNFKEQ. Trimming shortened V by 4 bases and J by 5 bases, and 13 bases separated the two germline ends. The CDR3 extends over 14 amino acids. The CDR3 loop is CASSLEGGGDTQYF. CDR3 nucleotide sequence: TGTGCCAGCAGCCTTGAGGGGGGAGGAGATACGCAGTATTTT.

This chain uses TRBV5-1 with TRBJ1-6; D not resolved. This CDR3 is 14 amino acids long. With 6 bases removed from V and 5 bases from J, the gap between germline ends came to 12 bases. Germline CDR1 is SGHRS and CDR2 is YFSETQ. The DNA of the CDR3 is TGCGCCAGCATCGAGGGCTACGATAATTCACCCCTCCACTTT. Protein: CASIEGYDNSPLHF.

As regards this clonotype: Germline and junction disagree at one end, which may indicate a read error. The chain has TRBV29-1 and TRBJ1-1; TRBD1 might be the D (6 bases). Germline CDR1 is SQVTM and CDR2 is ANQGSEA. This CDR3 has 15 amino acids. CDR3 DNA: TGCAGCGTTGAAGTTTGGGGGGCTAGTAACACTCAAGCTTTATTT. Its protein product is CSVEVWGASNTQALF.

This clonotype was detected only once. At one boundary the junction diverges from the germline segment, which might be a read error. The chain uses TRBV6-5 and TRBJ2-5, with 7 bases identical to TRBD2. CDR1 and CDR2 from the germline V gene are MNHEY and SVGAGI. The CDR3 length is 15 residues. For the CDR3, the DNA is TGTGCCAACAGTTACTCGACGGGGAGGGACGAGACCCAGTACTTC. Its protein product is CANSYSTGRDETQYF.

The gene calls are TRBV11-2 and TRBJ2-1, with a tentative D call TRBD2 (5 bases). V lost 8 bases and J 3 bases, leaving 14 bases between the germline ends. Germline V gene sequence: CDR1 SGHAT, CDR2 FQNNGV. This CDR3 has 14 residues. The CDR3 region has the DNA TGTGCCAGCGTCTTGTCGGGGTTCTACAATGAGCAGTTCTTC. It codes for CASVLSGFYNEQFF.

About this clonotype itself: Sequence at one end of the junction differs from germline and may be a read error. CDR3 in DNA: TGTGCCAGCAGGACGAAGACTAGCGAGGAAGGGGAGCAGTATTTC. The encoded protein is CASRTKTSEEGEQYF. The chain combines TRBV6-5 with TRBJ2-7; 8 positions match TRBD2. There are 15 residues in the CDR3. Germline V CDR1 and CDR2: MNHEY, SVGAGI.

This clonotype was counted many times. This rearrangement joins TRBV5-1 to TRBJ2-7, with D maybe TRBD2 (7 bases). Germline lookup yields CDR1 SGHRS and CDR2 YFSETQ. Trimming took off 8 bases at V and 4 bases at J, with 16 bases between the two ends. CDR3 length: 13 residues. The CDR3, as DNA: TGCGCCAGAAACAGGGAGGGGGATTACGAGCAGTACTTC. Translated: CARNREGDYEQYF.

The CDR3 DNA follows: TGCAGTGCTAGAGATTTTAAACGACAGCAGTTCTTC. This encodes CSARDFKRQQFF. V gene TRBV20-1 combines with J gene TRBJ2-1; D is uncertain. The V gene lost 0 bases and the J gene lost 11 bases, with 11 bases spanning the gap. This CDR3 spans 12 amino acids. Germline assignment: CDR1 DFQATT and CDR2 SNEGSKA (reference sequence).

V is TRBV11-2 and J is TRBJ2-5; D is possibly TRBD2 (5 bases). V was clipped by 2 bases and J by 7 bases, with 23 bases between them. This CDR3 comprises 17 residues. Germline V gives CDR1 SGHAT, CDR2 FQNNGV. The CDR3 loop reads CASSLRQADDSSGTQYF. Written as DNA, the CDR3 is TGTGCCAGCAGCTTAAGACAAGCGGATGACTCGAGCGGGACCCAGTACTTC.

Of note for this clonotype: Compared with germline, one end of the junction differs, possibly owing to a read error. The rearrangement links TRBV29-1 to TRBJ1-2; D perhaps matches TRBD1 (6 bases). CDR3 size: 13 residues. CDR1 and CDR2 from the germline V gene are SQVTM and ANQGSEA. The CDR3 bases are TGCAGCGTGGGGACCGGGGGGGCCTATGACTACGCCTTC. This gives the protein CSVGTGGAYDYAF.

This clonotype was counted only a few times. This may be a read error, as it is one base from a much larger clone. J is TRBJ2-7 and V is TRBV28; D unresolved. Trimming shortened V by 5 bases and J by 2 bases, and 19 bases separated the two germline ends. The CDR3 has 16 amino acids. CDR1 is MDHEN, CDR2 SYDVKM, per germline. CDR3 sequence: CASSPPFGGRAYEQYF. The CDR3 bases are TGTGCCAGCAGTCCCCCCTTCGGCGGTAGGGCCTACGAGCAGTACTTC.

As for this clonotype: Mismatch with germline at one junction end may stem from a read error. The J gene is TRBJ2-1, the V gene TRBV4-3; 9 bases map to TRBD1. There are 16 residues in the CDR3. Germline V gene data show CDR1 as LGHNA and CDR2 as YSLEER. The DNA of the CDR3 is TGTGCCAGCAGCCACGCCGGAGGACAGGGGAAGAATGCGCAGTTCTTC. This sequence encodes CASSHAGGQGKNAQFF.

This clonotype was seen repeatedly, ten times or more. This chain joins TRBV28 and TRBJ2-5; TRBD1 is a possible D gene (6 bases). CDR3 length equals 15 residues. Germline CDR1 and CDR2: MDHEN and SYDVKM. Trimming cost V 3 bases and J 3 bases, with 14 bases left between them. Here the CDR3 reads CASSFPSPGEETQYF. CDR3 bases: TGTGCCAGCAGTTTCCCCAGTCCAGGGGAAGAGACCCAGTACTTC. Full variable domain (outside the CDR3, taken from reference TRBV28 and TRBJ2-5): DVKVTQSSRYLVKRTGEKVFLECVQDMDHENMFWYRQDPGLGLRLIYFSYDVKMKEKGDIPEGYSVSREKKERFSLILESASTNQTSMYLCASSFPSPGEETQYFGPGTRLLVL.

There are many counts of this clonotype. The chain employs TRBV6-2 or TRBV6-3 and TRBJ2-1; D may be TRBD2 (7 bases). Germline values: CDR1 MNHEY, CDR2 SVGEGT. The CDR3 consists of 16 residues. Trimming stripped 7 bases from V and 1 base from J, with 17 bases between. This CDR3 is CASIHGGGGSYNEQFF. The DNA of the CDR3 is TGTGCCAGCATCCACGGAGGGGGGGGGTCCTACAATGAGCAGTTCTTC.

This clonotype appeared many times. The chain combines TRBV29-1 with TRBJ2-2; TRBD2 is a possible D gene (5 bases). V was cut by 6 bases and J by 1 base, with 18 bases left in between. CDR3 length equals 16 residues. Germline V gene sequence: CDR1 SQVTM, CDR2 ANQGSEA. Here the CDR3 DNA reads TGCAGCGTAGAAATTAAGCGGCCCCTGAACACCGGGGAGCTGTTTTTT. Protein: CSVEIKRPLNTGELFF.